The 25 T cell receptor beta chains reported below all come from one sample, sequenced in a study of blood T cell repertoires in COVID-19. This table comes from immunoSEQ multiplex PCR, and its TCRdb copy is limited to in-frame clones, with some not included. The sample lists a few hundred thousand clones, about four fifths occurring once. Sequenced sample: peripheral blood. The origin of the receptors is a woman between 18 and 30 years old with acute or convalescent COVID-19.

V is TRBV6-1 and J is TRBJ2-7; a possible D gene is TRBD2 (5 bases). CDR3 length: 14 residues. Germline V gene data show CDR1 as MNHNS and CDR2 as SASEGT. Trimming took off 6 bases at V and 2 bases at J, with 14 bases between the two ends. DNA of the CDR3: TGTGCCAGCAGCCACCTACTAGACGCCTACGAGCAGTACTTC. As protein: CASSHLLDAYEQYF.

The V call is TRBV2, the J call TRBJ2-7; maybe TRBD2 (6 bases). The V gene lost 6 bases and the J gene lost 1 base, with 13 bases spanning the gap. This CDR3 is 14 amino acids long. The germline V gene encodes CDR1 SNHLY and CDR2 FYNNEI. DNA of the CDR3: TGTGCCAGCAGGGAATGGGGACTTTCCTACGAGCAGTACTTC. Protein: CASREWGLSYEQYF. The whole variable domain, filled in from reference TRBV2 and TRBJ2-7, reads EPEVTQTPSHQVTQMGQEVILRCVPISNHLYFYWYRQILGQKVEFLVSFYNNEISEKSEIFDDQFSVERPDGSNFTLKIRSTKLEDSAMYFCASREWGLSYEQYFGPGTRLTVT.

The chain couples TRBV10-3 to TRBJ1-4; D may be TRBD1 (6 bases). Germline-derived CDR1 and CDR2 are ENHRY and SYGVKD. V was trimmed by 8 bases and J by 3 bases, leaving 16 bases between them. This CDR3 has 15 amino acids. The CDR3 DNA reads TGTGCCATCGGAGCCCAGGACAGTTCTAATGAAAAACTGTTTTTT. Its translation: CAIGAQDSSNEKLFF.

This chain links TRBV27 with TRBJ2-7; 14 positions match TRBD2. With V trimmed by 0 bases and J by 3 bases, 1 base remained unmatched. Per the germline V gene, CDR1 is MNHEY and CDR2 is SMNVEV (reference sequence). CDR3 length equals 16 residues. The CDR3 region is CASSLSGLAGDYEQYF. Here the CDR3 DNA reads TGTGCCAGCAGTTTATCGGGACTAGCGGGAGACTACGAGCAGTACTTC.

In its sample, this clone was seen once. The V call is TRBV7-8, the J call TRBJ1-5; no clear D gene. V lost 5 bases and J 5 bases, leaving 19 bases between the germline ends. Germline V CDR1 and CDR2: SGHVS, FQNEAQ. This CDR3 contains 16 residues. CDR3 protein: CASSPRRREVHQPQHF. CDR3 in DNA: TGTGCCAGCAGCCCTCGAAGGAGGGAGGTTCATCAGCCCCAGCATTTT. The full variable domain, completed using reference TRBV7-8 and TRBJ1-5, is GAGVSQSPRYKVAKRGQDVALRCDPISGHVSLFWYQQALGQGPEFLTYFQNEAQLDKSGLPSDRFFAERPEGSVSTLKIQRTQQEDSAVYLCASSPRRREVHQPQHFGDGTRLSIL.

J is TRBJ1-3 and V is TRBV9; no clear D. The CDR3 contains 14 residues. Germline V gives CDR1 SGDLS, CDR2 YYNGEE. V shed 0 bases and J shed 2 bases, with 6 bases lying between them. The CDR3: CASSVGRAGNTIYF. Here the CDR3 DNA reads TGTGCCAGCAGCGTAGGGAGGGCTGGAAACACCATATATTTT. The whole variable domain, remainder taken from reference TRBV9 and TRBJ1-3, is DSGVTQTPKHLITATGQRVTLRCSPRSGDLSVYWYQQSLDQGLQFLIQYYNGEERAKGNILERFSAQQFPDLHSELNLSSLELGDSALYFCASSVGRAGNTIYFGEGSWLTVV.

This clone appeared a few times. The J gene is TRBJ2-7, the V gene TRBV4-3, with 7 bases identical to TRBD1. The germline CDR1 and CDR2 sequences are LGHNA and YSLEER. The CDR3 totals 15 residues. The J segment lost 2 bases and the V segment lost 5 bases, leaving 9 bases of the junction unmatched. The CDR3 here is CASSYTAGGTYEQYF. In nucleotides, the CDR3 is TGCGCCAGCAGCTATACAGCAGGGGGAACCTACGAGCAGTACTTC.

V and J are TRBV11-2 and TRBJ2-7; 8 bases agree with TRBD2. The CDR3 length is 15 residues. Germline V CDR1 and CDR2: SGHAT, FQNNGV. V was clipped by 1 base and J by 7 bases; unmatched bases: 9. CDR3 sequence reads: CASSLGSGGPGEQYF. In DNA, the CDR3 is TGTGCCAGCAGCTTAGGCTCGGGAGGGCCGGGGGAGCAGTACTTC. Filled out from reference TRBV11-2 and TRBJ2-7, the complete variable domain reads EAGVAQSPRYKIIEKRQSVAFWCNPISGHATLYWYQQILGQGPKLLIQFQNNGVVDDSQLPKDRFSAERLKGVDSTLKIQPAKLEDSAVYLCASSLGSGGPGEQYFGPGTRLTVT.

The V gene is TRBV2, the J gene TRBJ2-7; 7 bases are a match to TRBD1. This CDR3 spans 14 amino acids. V dropped 4 bases and J dropped 5; count of bases not matched to a gene: 8. The germline CDR1 and CDR2 sequences are SNHLY and FYNNEI. Here the CDR3 reads CASSGGTVLNEQYF. CDR3 coding DNA: TGTGCCAGCAGTGGTGGGACAGTTCTCAACGAGCAGTACTTC.

This chain connects TRBV11-2 to TRBJ2-7, with D maybe TRBD1 (5 bases). In germline, CDR1 is SGHAT, CDR2 FQNNGV. V was clipped by 0 bases and J by 4 bases, with 13 bases between them. CDR3 length: 15 residues. CDR3 protein: CASSLDPGQLYEQYF. In DNA, the CDR3 is TGTGCCAGCAGCTTAGATCCAGGACAACTATACGAGCAGTACTTC.

CDR3 in DNA: TGTGCCACCAGTGATGTCGGGACAGGCAATCAGCCCCAGCATTTT. Amino acid sequence: CATSDVGTGNQPQHF. The V call is TRBV24-1, the J call TRBJ1-5; 7 nucleotides align to TRBD1. CDR3 length equals 15 residues. Germline CDR1 and CDR2: KGHDR and SFDVKD. The ends lost 3 bases at V and 2 bases at J; junction bases unmatched: 3.

In its sample, this clone was seen a few times. V usage is TRBV21-1 and J usage is TRBJ2-7; the table's D gene call, TRBD2, was not cross checked with the DNA. TRBV21-1 is labeled a pseudogene. The CDR3 has 17 amino acids. The CDR3 protein is CASSRRRLTSGSYEQYF. CDR3 DNA: TGTGCCAGCAGCAGAAGGAGGCTGACTAGCGGGAGTTACGAGCAGTACTTC.

This chain joins TRBV14 and TRBJ2-1; no reliable D call. V was clipped by 0 bases and J by 9 bases, with 9 bases between them. Germline assignment: CDR1 SGHDN and CDR2 FVKESK. The CDR3 consists of 13 residues. The CDR3 region is CASSQDRLVEQFF. CDR3 nucleotides: TGTGCCAGCAGCCAAGATAGGCTAGTTGAGCAGTTCTTC. Full variable domain (missing parts from reference TRBV14 and TRBJ2-1): EAGVTQFPSHSVIEKGQTVTLRCDPISGHDNLYWYRRVMGKEIKFLLHFVKESKQDESGMPNNRFLAERTGGTYSTLKVQPAELEDSGVYFCASSQDRLVEQFFGPGTRLTVL.

V and J are TRBV7-2 and TRBJ2-7; D gene unclear. With 2 bases removed from V and 3 bases from J, the gap between germline ends came to 17 bases. This CDR3 has 16 amino acids. Germline loops: CDR1 SGHTA, CDR2 FQGNSA. CDR3 bases: TGTGCCAGCAGCTTAACACATAACGACTGGATCTACGAGCAGTACTTC. It translates to CASSLTHNDWIYEQYF.

The chain carries TRBV28 and TRBJ2-7; TRBD1 agrees at 10 bases. Germline V CDR1 and CDR2: MDHEN, SYDVKM. V lost 4 bases to trimming and J lost 2 bases; unmatched junction nucleotides: 11. CDR3 length: 17 amino acids. CDR3 loop: CASSSVQWDRGTYEQYF. For the CDR3, the DNA is TGTGCCAGCAGTTCCGTCCAGTGGGACAGGGGAACCTACGAGCAGTACTTC.

This sequence joins TRBV3-1 (or the pseudogene TRBV3-2) and TRBJ1-3, with 8 bases lining up with TRBD1. The CDR3 contains 17 residues. Trimming cost V 0 bases and J 0 bases; bases outside gene matches: 4. Germline V gene sequence: CDR1 LGHDT, CDR2 YNNKEL (reference sequence). Written as DNA, the CDR3 is TGTGCCAGCAGCCAAGACTGGACAGGGATCTCTGGAAACACCATATATTTT. This translates into CASSQDWTGISGNTIYF.

The chain carries TRBV27 and TRBJ2-1; 10 bases are a match to TRBD1. The CDR3 is 15 residues long. Trimming removed 3 bases from V and 5 bases from J; junction bases left unmatched: 4. Germline V gene lookup returns CDR1 MNHEY and CDR2 SMNVEV (reference sequence). For the CDR3, the DNA is TGTGCCAGCAGTTTCGGGACAGGGGTGCACAATGAGCAGTTCTTC. It codes for CASSFGTGVHNEQFF.

In this sample, this clone turned up once. The chain carries TRBV19 and TRBJ2-7; possibly TRBD2 for D (6 bases). The CDR3 length is 13 residues. Trimming removed 8 bases at V and 0 bases at J, with 11 bases between. Per germline, CDR1 LNHDA and CDR2 SQIVND (reference sequence). CDR3 sequence reads: CASARDFSYEQYF. Written as DNA, the CDR3 is TGTGCCAGTGCTCGGGACTTCTCCTACGAGCAGTACTTC.

This sequence joins TRBV29-1 and TRBJ2-7; 9 bases fit TRBD1. With 4 bases clipped from V and 3 bases from J, the junction kept 7 bases outside the gene matches. The CDR3 has 14 amino acids. Germline-derived CDR1 and CDR2 are SQVTM and ANQGSEA. CDR3 DNA sequence: TGCAGCGTTGTAGGGGACAGGGATAACTACGAGCAGTACTTC. It is translated as CSVVGDRDNYEQYF.

This clone was seen once. The chain has TRBV12-3 or TRBV12-4 and TRBJ2-7; D uncertain. This CDR3 contains 12 residues. V lost 6 bases to trimming and J lost 7 bases, with 13 bases between them. In DNA, the CDR3 is TGTGCCAGCAGCACGAAAGCCTGGGAGCAGTACTTC. It codes for CASSTKAWEQYF.

The chain couples TRBV13 to TRBJ2-7; 7 bases are shared with TRBD2. The trim removed 5 bases at V and 2 bases at J, leaving 15 bases unmatched. Germline V lookup: CDR1 PRHDT, CDR2 FYEKMQ (reference sequence). This CDR3 contains 17 residues. The CDR3 spells CASSPRGAGTITYEQYF. The CDR3 nucleotides read TGTGCCAGCAGCCCCCGGGGTGCCGGGACTATCACCTACGAGCAGTACTTC.

The count of this clone is one. V gene TRBV28 combines with J gene TRBJ1-1, with 9 positions matching TRBD1. Germline V gives CDR1 MDHEN, CDR2 SYDVKM. The CDR3 contains 14 residues. V lost 11 bases, J lost 1 base, and 8 bases stayed unmatched. CDR3: CAGRTGDGNTEAFF. The CDR3 bases are TGTGCCGGACGGACAGGGGACGGGAACACTGAAGCTTTCTTT.

Only one count was recorded for this clone. The CDR3 DNA sequence: TGTGCCTGGAGTGTCGGACTAGACACTGAAGCTTTCTTT. Its translation: CAWSVGLDTEAFF. The chain employs TRBV30 and TRBJ1-1; the D is unclear. The germline V and J ends were trimmed by 0 bases and 3 bases, with 8 bases remaining between them. CDR3 length: 13 residues. Germline lookup yields CDR1 GTSNPN and CDR2 SVGIG (reference sequence).

This clone was observed at least ten times. The chain couples TRBV5-4 to TRBJ1-6; D remains unclear. Between the trimmed V and J ends, which lost 0 bases and 5 bases, there was a span of 12 bases. The germline CDR1 and CDR2 sequences are SGHNT and YYREEE (reference sequence). The CDR3 has 16 residues. CDR3 nucleotide sequence: TGTGCCAGCAGCTTGGACGCCCGTCAGAATAATTCACCCCTCCACTTT. It translates to CASSLDARQNNSPLHF.

The chain uses TRBV5-6 and TRBJ1-2; TRBD1 aligns across 7 bases. CDR1 is SGHDT and CDR2 is YYEEEE in the germline V gene. The junction had 5 bases not matched to a gene; V was cut back by 6 bases and J by 0 bases. The CDR3 is made up of 14 amino acids. The CDR3 spells CASNPQGPNYGYTF. CDR3 nucleotides: TGTGCCAGCAATCCACAGGGGCCTAACTATGGCTACACCTTC. Supplemented by reference TRBV5-6 and TRBJ1-2, the full variable domain reads DAGVTQSPTHLIKTRGQQVTLRCSPKSGHDTVSWYQQALGQGPQFIFQYYEEEERQRGNFPDRFSGHQFPNYSSELNVNALLLGDSALYLCASNPQGPNYGYTFGSGTRLTVV.